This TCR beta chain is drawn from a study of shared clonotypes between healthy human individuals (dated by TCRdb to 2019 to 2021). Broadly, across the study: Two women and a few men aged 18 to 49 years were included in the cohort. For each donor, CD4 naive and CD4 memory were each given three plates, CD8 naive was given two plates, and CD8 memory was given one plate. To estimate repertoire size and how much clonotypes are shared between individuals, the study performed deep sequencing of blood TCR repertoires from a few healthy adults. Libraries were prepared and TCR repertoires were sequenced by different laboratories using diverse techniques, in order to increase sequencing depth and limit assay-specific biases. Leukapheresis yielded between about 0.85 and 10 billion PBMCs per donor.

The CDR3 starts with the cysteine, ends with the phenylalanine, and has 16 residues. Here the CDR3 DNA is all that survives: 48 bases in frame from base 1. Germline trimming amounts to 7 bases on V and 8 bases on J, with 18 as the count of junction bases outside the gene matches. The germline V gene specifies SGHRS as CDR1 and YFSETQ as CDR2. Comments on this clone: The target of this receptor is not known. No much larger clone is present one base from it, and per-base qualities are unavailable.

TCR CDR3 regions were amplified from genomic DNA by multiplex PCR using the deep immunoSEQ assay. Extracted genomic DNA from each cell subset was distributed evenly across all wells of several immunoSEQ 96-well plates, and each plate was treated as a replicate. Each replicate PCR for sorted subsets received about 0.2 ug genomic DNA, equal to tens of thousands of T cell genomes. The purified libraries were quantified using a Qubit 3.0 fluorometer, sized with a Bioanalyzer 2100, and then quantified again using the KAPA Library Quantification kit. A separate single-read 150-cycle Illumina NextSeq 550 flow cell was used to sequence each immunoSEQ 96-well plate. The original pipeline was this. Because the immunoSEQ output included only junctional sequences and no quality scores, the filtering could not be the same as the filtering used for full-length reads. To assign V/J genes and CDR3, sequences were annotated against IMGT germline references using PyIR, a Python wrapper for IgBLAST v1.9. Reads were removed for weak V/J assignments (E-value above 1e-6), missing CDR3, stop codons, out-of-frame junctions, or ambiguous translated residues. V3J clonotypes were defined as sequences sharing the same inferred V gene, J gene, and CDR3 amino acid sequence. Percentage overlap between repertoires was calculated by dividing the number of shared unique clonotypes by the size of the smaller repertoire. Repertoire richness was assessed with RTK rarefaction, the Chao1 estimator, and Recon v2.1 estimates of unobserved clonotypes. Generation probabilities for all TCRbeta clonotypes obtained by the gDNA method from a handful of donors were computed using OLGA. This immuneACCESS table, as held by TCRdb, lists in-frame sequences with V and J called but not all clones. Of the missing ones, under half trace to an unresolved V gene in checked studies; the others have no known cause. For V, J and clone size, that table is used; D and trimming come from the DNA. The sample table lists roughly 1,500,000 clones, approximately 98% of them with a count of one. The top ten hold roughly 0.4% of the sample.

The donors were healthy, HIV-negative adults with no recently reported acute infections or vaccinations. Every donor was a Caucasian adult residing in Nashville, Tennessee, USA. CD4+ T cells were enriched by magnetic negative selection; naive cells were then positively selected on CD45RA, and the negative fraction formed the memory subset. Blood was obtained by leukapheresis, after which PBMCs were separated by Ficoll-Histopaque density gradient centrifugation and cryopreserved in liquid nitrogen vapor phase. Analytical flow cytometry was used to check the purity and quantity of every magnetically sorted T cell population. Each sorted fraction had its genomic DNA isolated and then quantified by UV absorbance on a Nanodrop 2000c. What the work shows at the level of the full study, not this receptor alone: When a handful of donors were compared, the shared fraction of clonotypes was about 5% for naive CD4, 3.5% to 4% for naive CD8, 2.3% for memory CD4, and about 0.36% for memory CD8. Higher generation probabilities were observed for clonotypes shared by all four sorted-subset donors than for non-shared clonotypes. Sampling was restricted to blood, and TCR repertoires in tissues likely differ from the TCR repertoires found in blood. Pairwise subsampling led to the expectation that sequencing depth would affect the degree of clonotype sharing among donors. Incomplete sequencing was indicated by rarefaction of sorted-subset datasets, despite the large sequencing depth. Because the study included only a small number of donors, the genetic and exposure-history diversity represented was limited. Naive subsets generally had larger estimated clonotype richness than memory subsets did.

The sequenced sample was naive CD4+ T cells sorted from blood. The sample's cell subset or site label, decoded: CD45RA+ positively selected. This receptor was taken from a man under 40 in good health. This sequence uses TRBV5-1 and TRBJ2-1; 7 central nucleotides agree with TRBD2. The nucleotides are TGCGCCAGCGTGGCGGGAGCCCGACTTTCAACGGATGAGCAGTTCTTC. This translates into CASVAGARLSTDEQFF. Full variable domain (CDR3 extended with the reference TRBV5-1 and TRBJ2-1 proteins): KAGVTQTPRYLIKTRGQQVTLSCSPISGHRSVSWYQQTPGQGLQFLFEYFSETQRNKGNFPGRFSGRQFSNSRSEMNVSTLELGDSALYLCASVAGARLSTDEQFFGPGTRLTVL.